This TCR beta chain was found in a study of identifying expanded T cells in peripheral blood. Study-wide results and caveats: Technical replicates showed around 1.2 changed clones; two weeks roughly 16; four weeks 19. Approximately two-week clone count variance significantly increased as total template count grew.

CDR1 is SGHRS and CDR2 is YFSETQ in the germline V gene. V lost 5 bases, J lost 4 bases, and 5 bases stayed unmatched. The CDR3 has 14 amino acids. Remarks on this clone: Its specificity is unknown.

This table comes from immunoSEQ multiplex PCR, and its TCRdb copy is limited to in-frame clones, with some not included. The sample lists 83,000 or so clones, almost 90% seen once, with 3.9% in the top ten. Healthy donors had no documented immune events, such as infections, while sampled. This chain connects TRBV5-1 to TRBJ2-7; 11 nucleotides line up with TRBD2. The sample taken for sequencing was blood. This receptor was identified in a person aged 18 to 70 in good health. The CDR3 spells CASRTTSGSYEQYF. CDR3 sequence (DNA): TGCGCCAGCAGGACAACTAGCGGGAGTTACGAGCAGTACTTC. The whole variable domain, remainder taken from reference TRBV5-1 and TRBJ2-7, is KAGVTQTPRYLIKTRGQQVTLSCSPISGHRSVSWYQQTPGQGLQFLFEYFSETQRNKGNFPGRFSGRQFSNSRSEMNVSTLELGDSALYLCASRTTSGSYEQYFGPGTRLTVT.